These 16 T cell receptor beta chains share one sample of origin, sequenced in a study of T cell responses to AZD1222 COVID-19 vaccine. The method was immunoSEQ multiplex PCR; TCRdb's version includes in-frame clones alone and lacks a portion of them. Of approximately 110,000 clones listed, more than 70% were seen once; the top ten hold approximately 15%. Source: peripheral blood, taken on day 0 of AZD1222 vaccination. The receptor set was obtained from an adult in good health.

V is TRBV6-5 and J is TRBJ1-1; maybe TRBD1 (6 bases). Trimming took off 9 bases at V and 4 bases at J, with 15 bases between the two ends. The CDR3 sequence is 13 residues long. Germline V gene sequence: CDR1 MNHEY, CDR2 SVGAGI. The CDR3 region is CASSRTEGTEAFF. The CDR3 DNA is TGTGCCAGTTCCCGGACAGAGGGCACTGAAGCTTTCTTT.

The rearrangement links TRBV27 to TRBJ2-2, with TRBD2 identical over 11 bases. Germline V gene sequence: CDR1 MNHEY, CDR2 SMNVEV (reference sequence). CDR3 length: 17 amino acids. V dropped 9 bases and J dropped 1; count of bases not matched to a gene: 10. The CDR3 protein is CARQTDSGRENTGELFF. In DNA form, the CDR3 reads TGTGCCAGACAAACGGATAGCGGGAGGGAGAACACCGGGGAGCTGTTTTTT.

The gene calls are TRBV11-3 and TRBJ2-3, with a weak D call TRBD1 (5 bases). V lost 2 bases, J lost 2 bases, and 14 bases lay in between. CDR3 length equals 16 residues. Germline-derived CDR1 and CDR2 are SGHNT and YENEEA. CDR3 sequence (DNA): TGTGCCAGCAGCTTAATAAGGGGTTCAAACACAGATACGCAGTATTTT. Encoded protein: CASSLIRGSNTDTQYF.

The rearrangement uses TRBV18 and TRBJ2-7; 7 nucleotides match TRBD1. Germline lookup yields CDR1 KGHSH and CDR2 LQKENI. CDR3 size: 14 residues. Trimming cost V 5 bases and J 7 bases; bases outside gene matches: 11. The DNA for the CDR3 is TGTGCCAGCTCAGCACGACAGGGAAAGGGGGAGCAGTACGTC. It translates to CASSARQGKGEQYV.

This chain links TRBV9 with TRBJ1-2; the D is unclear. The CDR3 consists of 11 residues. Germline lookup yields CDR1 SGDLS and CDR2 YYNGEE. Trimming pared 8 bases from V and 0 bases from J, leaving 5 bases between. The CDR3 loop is CASGANYGYTF. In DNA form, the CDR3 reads TGTGCCAGTGGAGCTAACTATGGCTACACCTTC.

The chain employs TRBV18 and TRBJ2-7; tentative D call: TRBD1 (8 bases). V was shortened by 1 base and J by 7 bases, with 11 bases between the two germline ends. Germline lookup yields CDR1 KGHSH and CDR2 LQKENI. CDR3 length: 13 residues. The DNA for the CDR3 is TGTGCCAGCTCACCACACAGGGGGGGTGAGCAGTACGTC. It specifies CASSPHRGGEQYV.

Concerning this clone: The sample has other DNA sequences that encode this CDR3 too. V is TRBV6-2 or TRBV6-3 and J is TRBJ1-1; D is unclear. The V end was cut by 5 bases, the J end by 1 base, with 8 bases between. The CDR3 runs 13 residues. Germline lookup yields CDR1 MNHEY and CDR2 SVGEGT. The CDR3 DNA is TGTGCCAGCAGTCAGACACCGAACACTGAAGCTTTCTTT. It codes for CASSQTPNTEAFF.

The CDR3 nucleotides read TGTGCCAGCAGCAGTACTAGCGGGGGTAAGCAGTTCTTC. As protein: CASSSTSGGKQFF. The chain joins TRBV9 to TRBJ2-1; 11 nucleotides line up with TRBD2. J was trimmed by 11 bases and V by 4 bases; bases with no gene match: 5. Germline CDR1 and CDR2: SGDLS and YYNGEE. The CDR3 length is 13 residues.

The CDR3 DNA sequence: TGCGCCAGCAGCCCCGGGGGTAGGACCTACGAGCAGTACTTC. It yields the protein CASSPGGRTYEQYF. The rearrangement joins TRBV5-1 to TRBJ2-7, with D tentatively TRBD2 (6 bases). The CDR3 spans 14 residues. Germline values: CDR1 SGHRS, CDR2 YFSETQ. Deletions cut 4 bases from V and 2 bases from J, with 13 bases between.

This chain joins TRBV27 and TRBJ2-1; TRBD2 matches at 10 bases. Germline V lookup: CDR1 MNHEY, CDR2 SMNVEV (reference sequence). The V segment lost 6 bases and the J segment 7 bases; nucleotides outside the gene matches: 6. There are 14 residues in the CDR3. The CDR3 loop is CASRSSGGRNEQFF. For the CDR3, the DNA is TGTGCCAGCAGGAGTAGCGGGGGGCGAAATGAGCAGTTCTTC.

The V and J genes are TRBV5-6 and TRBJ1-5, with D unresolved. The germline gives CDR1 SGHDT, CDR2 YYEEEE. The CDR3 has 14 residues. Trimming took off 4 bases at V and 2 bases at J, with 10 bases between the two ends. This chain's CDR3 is CASSPFGRNQPQHF. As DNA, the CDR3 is TGTGCCAGCAGCCCCTTTGGACGCAATCAGCCCCAGCATTTT.

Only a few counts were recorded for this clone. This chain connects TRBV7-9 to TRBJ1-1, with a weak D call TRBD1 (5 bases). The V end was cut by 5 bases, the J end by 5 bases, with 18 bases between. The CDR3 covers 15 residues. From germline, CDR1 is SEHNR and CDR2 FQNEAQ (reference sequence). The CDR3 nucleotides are TGTGCCAGCAGCCCGGCCGTGCGGGGGGGGACTGAAGCTTTCTTT. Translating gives CASSPAVRGGTEAFF.

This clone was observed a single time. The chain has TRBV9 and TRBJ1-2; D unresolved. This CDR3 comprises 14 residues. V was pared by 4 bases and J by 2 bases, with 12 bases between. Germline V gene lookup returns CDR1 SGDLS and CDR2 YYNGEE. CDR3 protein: CASSPHDGNYGYTF. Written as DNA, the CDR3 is TGTGCCAGCAGCCCCCATGACGGAAACTATGGCTACACCTTC.

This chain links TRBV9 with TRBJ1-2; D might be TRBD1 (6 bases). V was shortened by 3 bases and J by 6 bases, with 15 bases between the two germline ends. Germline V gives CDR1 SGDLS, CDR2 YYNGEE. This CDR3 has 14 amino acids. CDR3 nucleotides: TGTGCCAGCAGCGGAAGCAGGGGCCCGCATGGCTACACCTTC. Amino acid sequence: CASSGSRGPHGYTF.

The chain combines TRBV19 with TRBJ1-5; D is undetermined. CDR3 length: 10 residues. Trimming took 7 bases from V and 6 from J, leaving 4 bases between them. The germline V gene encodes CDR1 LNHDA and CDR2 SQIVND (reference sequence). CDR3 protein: CASNTQPQHF. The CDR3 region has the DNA TGTGCCAGTAACACTCAGCCCCAGCATTTT.

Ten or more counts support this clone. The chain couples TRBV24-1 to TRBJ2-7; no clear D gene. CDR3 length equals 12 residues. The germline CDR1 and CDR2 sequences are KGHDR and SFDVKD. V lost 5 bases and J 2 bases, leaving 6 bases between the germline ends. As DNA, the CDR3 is TGTGCCACCAGTGCGGCTACCTACGAGCAGTACTTC. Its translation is CATSAATYEQYF.